Following are 20 T cell receptor beta chains from one sample sequenced in a study of blood T cell repertoires in COVID-19. Assay used: immunoSEQ multiplex PCR; TCRdb lists only in-frame clones, some missing. Among about 160,000 clones listed, about 85% were seen once. Sequenced sample: PBMCs or T cells enriched from blood (not recorded which). These receptor sequences come from a woman between 40 and 50 years old with acute COVID-19.

The chain joins TRBV12-5 to TRBJ1-1; perhaps TRBD1 as D (5 bases). CDR1 is LGHNT and CDR2 is FRNRAP in the germline V gene. This CDR3 region has 16 residues. Trimming pared 0 bases from V and 2 bases from J, leaving 13 bases between. In nucleotides, the CDR3 is TGTGCTAGTGGTTTGGTACAGGCCGGACTAAACACTGAAGCTTTCTTT. Translation: CASGLVQAGLNTEAFF. The whole variable domain, filled in from reference TRBV12-5 and TRBJ1-1, reads DARVTQTPRHKVTEMGQEVTMRCQPILGHNTVFWYRQTMMQGLELLAYFRNRAPLDDSGMPKDRFSAEMPDATLATLKIQPSEPRDSAVYFCASGLVQAGLNTEAFFGQGTRLTVV.

The chain uses TRBV7-3 and TRBJ1-6; 10 bases line up with TRBD1. Unmatched junction bases numbered 4, after V lost 2 bases and J lost 9 bases. The germline V gene encodes CDR1 SGHTA and CDR2 FQGTGA. The CDR3 extends over 15 amino acids. CDR3 in DNA: TGTGCCAGCAGCTTACAAGGGACAGGGGTTTCACCCCTCCACTTT. Residues: CASSLQGTGVSPLHF.

The rearrangement links TRBV10-2 to TRBJ1-5; the D is unclear. Germline CDR1 is WSHSY and CDR2 is SAAADI. Deletions cut 3 bases from V and 0 bases from J, with 6 bases between. The CDR3 runs 14 residues. The CDR3 reads CASSDPGSNQPQHF. The CDR3 DNA sequence: TGCGCCAGCAGTGATCCGGGTAGCAATCAGCCCCAGCATTTT.

The V call is TRBV11-3, the J call TRBJ2-1; TRBD2 matches at 12 bases. J lost 0 bases, V lost 5 bases, and 5 bases had no gene match. The germline gives CDR1 SGHNT, CDR2 YENEEA. This CDR3 comprises 17 residues. CDR3 amino acids: CASSARTSGASYNEQFF. Written as DNA, the CDR3 is TGTGCCAGCAGCGCACGGACTAGCGGGGCCTCCTACAATGAGCAGTTCTTC. Combining the CDR3 with reference TRBV11-3 and TRBJ2-1 gives the whole variable domain EAGVVQSPRYKIIEKKQPVAFWCNPISGHNTLYWYLQNLGQGPELLIRYENEEAVDDSQLPKDRFSAERLKGVDSTLKIQPAELGDSAVYLCASSARTSGASYNEQFFGPGTRLTVL.

This sequence joins TRBV6-5 and TRBJ1-1; D is undetermined. The CDR3 loop spans 15 amino acids. Trimming shortened V by 2 bases and J by 2 bases, and 12 bases separated the two germline ends. Germline CDR1 MNHEY, CDR2 SVGAGI. The CDR3, as DNA: TGTGCCAGCAGTTACGCGGCAGGACTTAACACTGAAGCTTTCTTT. It yields the protein CASSYAAGLNTEAFF.

This clone was recorded only once. The chain recombines TRBV11-2 with TRBJ1-3; 8 bases fit TRBD1. This CDR3 is 18 amino acids long. V shed 4 bases, J shed 1 base, and the junction held 12 bases outside the gene matches. Germline V gives CDR1 SGHAT, CDR2 FQNNGV. CDR3 nucleotide sequence: TGTGCCAGCAGCTCCGCGTCGGTCAGGGGGCCATCTGGAAACACCATATATTTT. Amino acids: CASSSASVRGPSGNTIYF.

The V gene is TRBV2, the J gene TRBJ2-1, with 11 bases fitting TRBD2. CDR3 length: 15 amino acids. V was clipped by 10 bases and J by 6 bases; unmatched bases: 11. Germline values: CDR1 SNHLY, CDR2 FYNNEI. The chain's CDR3 is CATSLGLAGLNEQFF. The CDR3, as DNA: TGTGCCACCTCTCTCGGACTAGCGGGCCTCAATGAGCAGTTCTTC.

This chain uses TRBV11-2 with TRBJ2-1; TRBD2 matches at 8 bases. Looked up from germline, CDR1 is SGHAT and CDR2 is FQNNGV. The CDR3 spans 14 residues. Germline trimming cut 5 bases from V and 6 bases from J; bases unmatched to any gene: 6. In nucleotides, the CDR3 is TGTGCCAGCAGCCCCGGGACTAGGGGCAATGAGCAGTTCTTC. Its translation: CASSPGTRGNEQFF.

The rearrangement joins TRBV28 to TRBJ1-1; D is uncertain. Germline lookup yields CDR1 MDHEN and CDR2 SYDVKM. CDR3 length: 13 amino acids. V shed 5 bases and J shed 4 bases, with 11 bases lying between them. For the CDR3, the DNA is TGTGCCAGCAGTCTATCAGGCGTCACTGAAGCTTTCTTT. It yields the protein CASSLSGVTEAFF.

This clone has a handful of counts. V is TRBV5-1 and J is TRBJ2-3, with TRBD2 matching over 12 bases. CDR3 size: 16 residues. J gave up 5 bases and V 4 bases, and 8 bases lay outside the gene matches. Germline CDR1 is SGHRS and CDR2 is YFSETQ. DNA of the CDR3: TGCGCCAGCAGCCGGGGGCTAGCGGGAGGGGTAGATACGCAGTATTTT. It translates to CASSRGLAGGVDTQYF.

The chain couples TRBV11-2 to TRBJ2-2, with 13 bases that match TRBD2. J gave up 7 bases and V 6 bases, and 5 bases lay outside the gene matches. The CDR3 is 15 residues long. The germline V gene has CDR1 SGHAT and CDR2 FQNNGV. In nucleotides, the CDR3 is TGTGCCAGCAGGGGACTAGCGGGATTGGTCGGGGAGCTGTTTTTT. It codes for CASRGLAGLVGELFF. Full variable domain (remainder filled in from reference TRBV11-2 and TRBJ2-2): EAGVAQSPRYKIIEKRQSVAFWCNPISGHATLYWYQQILGQGPKLLIQFQNNGVVDDSQLPKDRFSAERLKGVDSTLKIQPAKLEDSAVYLCASRGLAGLVGELFFGEGSRLTVL.

The chain recombines TRBV2 with TRBJ2-1; 15 nucleotides agree with TRBD2. The CDR3 spans 19 residues. J gave up 3 bases and V 5 bases, and 11 bases lay outside the gene matches. Germline assignment: CDR1 SNHLY and CDR2 FYNNEI. The CDR3 region is CASSSGLAGGYPLYNEQFF. CDR3 DNA sequence: TGTGCCAGCAGTTCTGGACTAGCGGGAGGGTACCCCCTCTACAATGAGCAGTTCTTC.

The chain links TRBV29-1 to TRBJ2-3; D is perhaps TRBD2 (5 bases). The germline V gene has CDR1 SQVTM and CDR2 ANQGSEA. The CDR3 sequence is 14 residues long. V was pared by 3 bases and J by 1 base, with 11 bases between. The CDR3 region has the DNA TGCAGCGTTGACAGCGGTACCCGCACAGATACGCAGTATTTT. Protein: CSVDSGTRTDTQYF.

The chain carries TRBV11-3 and TRBJ2-5; D is unresolved. Between the trimmed V and J ends, which lost 4 bases and 5 bases, there was a span of 11 bases. Germline CDR1 is SGHNT and CDR2 is YENEEA. The CDR3 spans 13 residues. DNA of the CDR3: TGTGCCAGCAGCTCTGGCGGTACGGAGACCCAGTACTTC. The encoded protein is CASSSGGTETQYF.

The CDR3 DNA reads TGCGCCAGCAGCTGGGAAGGGGGCGGCGAGCAGTACGTC. It is translated as CASSWEGGGEQYV. The chain employs TRBV5-1 and TRBJ2-7; 7 bases map to TRBD1. CDR3 length equals 13 residues. Germline loops: CDR1 SGHRS, CDR2 YFSETQ. J was trimmed by 6 bases and V by 3 bases; bases with no gene match: 6.

This sequence joins TRBV7-9 and TRBJ2-6; D is ambiguous. Germline V gene sequence: CDR1 SEHNR, CDR2 FQNEAQ (reference sequence). V lost 4 bases and J 0 bases, leaving 7 bases between the germline ends. The CDR3 has 15 residues. Here the CDR3 DNA reads TGTGCCAGCAGCTCGACACCCTCTGGGGCCAACGTCCTGACTTTC. Protein product: CASSSTPSGANVLTF.

Here the CDR3 reads CASSILLANTGELFF. CDR3 sequence (DNA): TGTGCCAGTAGTATATTACTAGCGAACACCGGGGAGCTGTTTTTT. The chain couples TRBV19 to TRBJ2-2; maybe TRBD2 (5 bases). Germline V gene sequence: CDR1 LNHDA, CDR2 SQIVND (reference sequence). Deletions cut 2 bases from V and 0 bases from J, with 7 bases between. The CDR3 is 15 amino acids.

The chain is built from TRBV30 and TRBJ1-5; 7 bases are a match to TRBD1. Germline trimming cut 0 bases from V and 4 bases from J; bases unmatched to any gene: 6. Germline loops: CDR1 GTSNPN, CDR2 SVGIG (reference sequence). The CDR3 spans 15 residues. The CDR3 loop reads CAWSVRSGGNQPQHF. DNA for the CDR3: TGTGCCTGGAGTGTACGTTCAGGGGGTAATCAGCCCCAGCATTTT.

V and J are TRBV5-4 and TRBJ1-1; 7 bases map to TRBD1. The CDR3 sequence is 14 residues long. Germline V gene lookup returns CDR1 SGHNT and CDR2 YYREEE (reference sequence). The V segment lost 3 bases and the J segment 7 bases; nucleotides outside the gene matches: 9. CDR3 region: CASSSTGTEFEAFF. Here the CDR3 DNA reads TGTGCCAGCAGCTCAACCGGGACAGAGTTTGAAGCTTTCTTT.

This chain links TRBV4-1 with TRBJ1-4; D remains ambiguous. Germline CDR1 MGHRA, CDR2 YSYEKL. V shed 3 bases and J shed 6 bases, with 11 bases lying between them. The CDR3 is 14 residues long. The CDR3 loop reads CASSQSHPDEKLFF. CDR3 bases: TGCGCCAGCAGCCAGTCGCATCCGGATGAAAAACTGTTTTTT.